Each of the 10 T cell receptor beta chains below was sequenced from the same sample in a study of blood T cells in healthy people across ages. The authors ran a second PCR of about 6 to 11 cycles using a sample-barcoded 5' primer and a J-beta primer mix. One entry per CDR3 protein, called by TCRdb with MiXCR from the 5' RACE reads. The data hold more than 500,000 distinct CDR3 sequences, with about 26% observed a single time. This same sample was also part of a study on T cells of mothers and their children.

The sequencing input was blood. Every receptor here comes from a boy younger than 10 in good health.

In this sample, this clonotype turned up a few times. This chain links TRBV28 with TRBJ2-7; the match to TRBD2 covers 7 bases. The CDR3 sequence is 13 residues long. The V segment lost 8 bases and the J segment 3 bases; nucleotides outside the gene matches: 7. Germline CDR1 and CDR2: MDHEN and SYDVKM. CDR3 bases: TGTGCCAGCCTACCGAGCGGGAACTACGAGCAGTACTTC. Its protein is CASLPSGNYEQYF.

This clonotype appeared a few times. An end of the junction does not agree with germline; a read error may underlie this. The chain carries TRBV29-1 and TRBJ2-6; either TRBD1 or TRBD2 may supply D (5 bases each). Germline V gives CDR1 SQVTM, CDR2 ANQGSEA. This CDR3 is built from 18 residues. The CDR3 coding sequence is TGCAGCGTCCTCACTCCTCTCGCCTCGGGACCTGGGGCCAACCTCCTGACTTTC. Translating it yields CSVLTPLASGPGANLLTF.

About this clonotype itself: Given a much more abundant clone one base away, this may be a read error. J is TRBJ2-5 and V is TRBV24-1, with TRBD2 as a possible D gene (6 bases). Germline CDR1 KGHDR, CDR2 SFDVKD. CDR3 length: 15 residues. DNA for the CDR3: TGTGCCGCCAGTTTACTCCCTCGAGCGGGAGAGACCCAGTACTTC. It encodes CAASLLPRAGETQYF.

The gene calls are TRBV15 and TRBJ2-5; TRBD2 agrees at 11 bases. This CDR3 region has 16 residues. Germline V gives CDR1 LNHNV, CDR2 YYDKDF (reference sequence). The V gene end was trimmed by 1 base and the J gene end by 9 bases; junction bases not matched to a gene: 10. The CDR3 DNA is TGTGCCACCAGCAGAGCTTGGACTAGCGGGCCCCAGGCCCAGTACTTC. Protein sequence: CATSRAWTSGPQAQYF. Supplemented by reference TRBV15 and TRBJ2-5, the full variable domain reads DAMVIQNPRYQVTQFGKPVTLSCSQTLNHNVMYWYQQKSSQAPKLLFHYYDKDFNNEADTPDNFQSRRPNTSFCFLDIRSPGLGDTAMYLCATSRAWTSGPQAQYFGPGTRLLVL.

On this clonotype: An end of the junction does not agree with germline; a read error may underlie this. V gene TRBV4-1 combines with J gene TRBJ2-1, with unresolved D. CDR3 length: 17 amino acids. The germline CDR1 and CDR2 sequences are MGHRA and YSYEKL. The CDR3 is CASTQLDLVAANNGQFF. The CDR3 region has the DNA TGCGCCAGCACCCAGTTAGATTTAGTGGCGGCGAACAATGGGCAGTTCTTC.

This chain connects TRBV10-2 to TRBJ2-7; no reliable D call. Germline lookup yields CDR1 WSHSY and CDR2 SAAADI. The CDR3 covers 12 residues. Trimming took off 7 bases at V and 3 bases at J, with 10 bases between the two ends. CDR3 loop: CASKDRDYEQYF. The CDR3 DNA reads as TGCGCCAGCAAGGACCGAGACTACGAGCAGTACTTC.

The V gene is TRBV7-9, the J gene TRBJ2-1; 7 bases map to TRBD2. The V gene end was trimmed by 5 bases and the J gene end by 7 bases; junction bases not matched to a gene: 17. Germline V gene data show CDR1 as SEHNR and CDR2 as FQNEAQ (reference sequence). The CDR3 consists of 17 residues. The CDR3 loop is CASSNEVLAGRGNEQFF. DNA of the CDR3: TGTGCCAGCAGCAACGAAGTACTAGCCGGGCGGGGGAATGAGCAGTTCTTC.

This clonotype was seen a few times. The J gene is TRBJ2-3, the V gene TRBV29-1, with D possibly being TRBD2 (6 bases). This CDR3 has 13 residues. CDR1 and CDR2 from the germline V gene are SQVTM and ANQGSEA. The germline V and J ends were trimmed by 3 bases and 3 bases, with 10 bases remaining between them. The chain's CDR3 is CSVDRRETDTQYF. The CDR3 DNA is TGCAGCGTTGATAGGCGGGAAACAGATACGCAGTATTTT.

V usage is TRBV6-2 or TRBV6-3 and J usage is TRBJ2-7; 8 nucleotides line up with TRBD1. Per germline, CDR1 MNHEY and CDR2 SVGEGT. The CDR3 is 14 amino acids. The trim removed 6 bases at V and 6 bases at J, leaving 10 bases unmatched. CDR3 DNA sequence: TGTGCCAGCAGCATGGGACAGGCGATGGGCGAGCAGTACTTC. Translated, it gives CASSMGQAMGEQYF.

This clonotype was detected only a few times. The CDR3 region is CASSSRDPFSGANVLTF. The CDR3 nucleotides read TGTGCCAGCAGCAGCAGGGATCCCTTCTCTGGGGCCAACGTCCTGACTTTC. This chain joins TRBV7-9 and TRBJ2-6; possible D gene TRBD1, 5 bases. Trimming left V 5 bases short and J 0 bases short, with 14 bases between. Germline V gives CDR1 SEHNR, CDR2 FQNEAQ (reference sequence). This CDR3 has 17 residues.